The clone carrying this T cell receptor beta chain occurred once. The data derive from a study of blood T cell repertoires in COVID-19. The table came from immunoSEQ multiplex PCR; TCRdb's copy has only in-frame clones and leaves some out. The table has around 130,000 clones, 75% to 90% seen once. Sequences were obtained from PBMCs or T cells enriched from blood (not recorded which). This sequence originates from a woman between 45 and 65 years old who had recovered from COVID-19.

The CDR3 here is CASSATGAYEKLFF. The CDR3 coding sequence is TGTGCCAGCAGCGCGACAGGGGCTTATGAAAAACTGTTTTTT. The chain uses TRBV9 and TRBJ1-4, with 8 bases identical to TRBD1. The length of the CDR3 is 14 residues. Looked up from germline, CDR1 is SGDLS and CDR2 is YYNGEE. V was pared by 3 bases and J by 6 bases, with 4 bases of the junction left unmatched.